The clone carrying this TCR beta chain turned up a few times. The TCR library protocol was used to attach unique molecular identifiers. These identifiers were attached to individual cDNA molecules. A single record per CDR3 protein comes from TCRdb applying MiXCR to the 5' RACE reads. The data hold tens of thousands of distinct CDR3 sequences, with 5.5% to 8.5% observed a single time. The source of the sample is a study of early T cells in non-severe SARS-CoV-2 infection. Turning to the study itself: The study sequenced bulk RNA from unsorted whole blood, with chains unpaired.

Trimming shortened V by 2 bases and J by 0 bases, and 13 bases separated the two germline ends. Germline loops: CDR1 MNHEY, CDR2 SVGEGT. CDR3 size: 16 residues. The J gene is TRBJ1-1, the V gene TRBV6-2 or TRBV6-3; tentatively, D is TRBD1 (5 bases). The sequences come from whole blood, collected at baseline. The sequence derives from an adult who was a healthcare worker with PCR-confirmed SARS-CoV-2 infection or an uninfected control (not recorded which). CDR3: CASSYDSYHMNTEAFF. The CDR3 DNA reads TGTGCCAGCAGTTACGACAGCTACCACATGAACACTGAAGCTTTCTTT.